The following is a TCR beta chain sequence with its context. This entry comes from a study of shared clonotypes between healthy human individuals. About the research overall: A couple of women and a few men aged 18 to 49 served as donors.

The CDR3 extends over 15 amino acids. Trimming removed 4 bases from V and 7 bases from J, with 17 bases in between. Germline CDR1 MNHNS, CDR2 SASEGT. Profiling relied on immunoSEQ multiplex PCR, and the TCRdb table lists in-frame clones only, not all of them. Of about 2.4 million clones listed, roughly 93% are singletons. V and J are TRBV6-1 and TRBJ1-5, with D perhaps TRBD1 (5 bases). This clonotype was sampled from a man between 18 and 35 years old in good health. Some clones in this sample may be carry-over from other donors' samples. Sequenced: naive CD4+ T cells from PBMCs. Subset defined: CD45RA+ positively selected. The CDR3 is CASSGRRGYLQPQHF. CDR3 nucleotide sequence: TGTGCCAGCAGTGGACGACGGGGGTATTTACAGCCCCAGCATTTT.